Described below is a single TCR beta chain sequence and its context. Method: immunoSEQ multiplex PCR; TCRdb's copy keeps in-frame clones and lacks some. The sample contains 100,000 or so clones, around 91% of which appear only once. After removal of 5 bases from V and 0 bases from J, the junction contained 11 bases not matched to a gene. Per the germline V gene, CDR1 is SGHDN and CDR2 is FVKESK. The CDR3 extends over 17 amino acids. These data belong to a study of blood T cell repertoires in COVID-19. At the level of the study: Samples representing acute and convalescent COVID-19 were sourced from the United States, Italy and Spain. In each case, the material was cDNA or gDNA derived from T cells, B-cell-depleted T cells, or PBMCs.

The J gene is TRBJ1-1, the V gene TRBV14, with TRBD1 identical over 8 bases. The receptor's source is a woman older than 75 with acute or convalescent COVID-19. Specimen: peripheral blood. The CDR3 region is CASSARTGLIMNTEAFF. In DNA form, the CDR3 reads TGTGCCAGCAGCGCCCGGACAGGGCTTATAATGAACACTGAAGCTTTCTTT.